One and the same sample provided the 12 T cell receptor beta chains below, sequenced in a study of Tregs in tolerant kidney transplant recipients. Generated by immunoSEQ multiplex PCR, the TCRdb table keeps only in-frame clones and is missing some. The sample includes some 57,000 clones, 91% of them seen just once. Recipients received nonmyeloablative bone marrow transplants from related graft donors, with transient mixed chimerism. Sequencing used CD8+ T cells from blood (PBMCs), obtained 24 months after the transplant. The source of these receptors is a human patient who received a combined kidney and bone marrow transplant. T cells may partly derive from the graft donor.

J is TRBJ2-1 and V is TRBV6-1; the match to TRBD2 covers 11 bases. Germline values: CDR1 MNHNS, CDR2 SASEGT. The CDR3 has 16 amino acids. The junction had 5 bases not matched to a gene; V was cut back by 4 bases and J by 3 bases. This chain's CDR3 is CASSVTSGSFYNEQFF. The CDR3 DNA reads TGTGCCAGCAGTGTTACTAGCGGGAGTTTCTACAATGAGCAGTTCTTC.

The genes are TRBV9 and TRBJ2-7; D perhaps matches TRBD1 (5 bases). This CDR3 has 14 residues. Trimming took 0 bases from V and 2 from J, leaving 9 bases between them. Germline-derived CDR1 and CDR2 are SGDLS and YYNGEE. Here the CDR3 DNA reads TGTGCCAGCAGCGTAGGAGACAGCCCCTACGAGCAGTACTTC. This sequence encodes CASSVGDSPYEQYF.

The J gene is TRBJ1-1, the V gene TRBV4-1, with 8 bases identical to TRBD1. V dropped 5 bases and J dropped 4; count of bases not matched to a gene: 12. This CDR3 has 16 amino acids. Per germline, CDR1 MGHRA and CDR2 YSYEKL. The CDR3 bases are TGCGCCAGCAGCGAGCGGACAGGGATTGTACTCACTGAAGCTTTCTTT. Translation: CASSERTGIVLTEAFF.

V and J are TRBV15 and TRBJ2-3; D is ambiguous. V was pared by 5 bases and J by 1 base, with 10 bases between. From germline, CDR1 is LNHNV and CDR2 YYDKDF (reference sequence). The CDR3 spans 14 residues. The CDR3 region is CATSPREGTDTQYF. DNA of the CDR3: TGTGCCACCAGCCCTCGAGAAGGCACAGATACGCAGTATTTT.

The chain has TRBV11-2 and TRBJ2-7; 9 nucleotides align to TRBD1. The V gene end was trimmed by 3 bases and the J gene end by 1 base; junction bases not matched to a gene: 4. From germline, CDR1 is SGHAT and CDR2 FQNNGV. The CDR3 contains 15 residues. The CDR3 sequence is CASSFGTGPSYEQYF. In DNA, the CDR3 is TGTGCCAGCAGCTTTGGGACAGGGCCTTCCTACGAGCAGTACTTC.

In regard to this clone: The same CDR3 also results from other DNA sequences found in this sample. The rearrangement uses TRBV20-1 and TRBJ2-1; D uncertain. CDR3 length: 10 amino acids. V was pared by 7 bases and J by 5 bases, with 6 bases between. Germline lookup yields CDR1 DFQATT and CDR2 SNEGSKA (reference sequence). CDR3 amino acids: CSGADNEQFF. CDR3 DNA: TGCAGTGGGGCAGACAATGAGCAGTTCTTC.

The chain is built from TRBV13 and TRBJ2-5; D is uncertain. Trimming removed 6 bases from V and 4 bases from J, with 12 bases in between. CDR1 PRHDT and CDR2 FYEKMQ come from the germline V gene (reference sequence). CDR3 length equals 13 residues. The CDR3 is CASSQERRETQYF. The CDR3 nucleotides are TGTGCCAGCAGTCAAGAGCGAAGAGAGACCCAGTACTTC. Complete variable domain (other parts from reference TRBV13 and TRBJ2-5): AAGVIQSPRHLIKEKRETATLKCYPIPRHDTVYWYQQGPGQDPQFLISFYEKMQSDKGSIPDRFSAQQFSDYHSELNMSSLELGDSALYFCASSQERRETQYFGPGTRLLVL.

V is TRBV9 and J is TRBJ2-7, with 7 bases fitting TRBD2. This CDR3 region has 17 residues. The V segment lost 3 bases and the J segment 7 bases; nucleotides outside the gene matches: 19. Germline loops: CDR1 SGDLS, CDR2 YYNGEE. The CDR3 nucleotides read TGTGCCAGCAGCGCGTCGATAAGGCTAGCGGCCCTGTCAGAGCAGTACTTC. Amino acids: CASSASIRLAALSEQYF.

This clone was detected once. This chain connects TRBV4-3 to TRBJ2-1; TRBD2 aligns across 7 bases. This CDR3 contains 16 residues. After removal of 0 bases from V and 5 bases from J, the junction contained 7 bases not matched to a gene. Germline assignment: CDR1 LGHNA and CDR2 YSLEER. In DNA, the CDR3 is TGCGCCAGCAGCCAAGATTCCCGGGGGGTTAACAATGAGCAGTTCTTC. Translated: CASSQDSRGVNNEQFF.

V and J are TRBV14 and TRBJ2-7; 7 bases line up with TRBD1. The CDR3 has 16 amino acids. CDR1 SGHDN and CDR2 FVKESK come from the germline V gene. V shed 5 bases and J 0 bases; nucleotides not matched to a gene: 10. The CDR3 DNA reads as TGTGCCAGCAGCTCTTTCGGGACAGTTAGCTCCTACGAGCAGTACTTC. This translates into CASSSFGTVSSYEQYF.

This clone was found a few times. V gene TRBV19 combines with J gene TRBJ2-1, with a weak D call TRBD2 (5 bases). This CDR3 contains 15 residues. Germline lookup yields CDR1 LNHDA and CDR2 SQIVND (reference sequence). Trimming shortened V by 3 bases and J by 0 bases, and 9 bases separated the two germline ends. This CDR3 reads CASSIQRSSYNEQFF. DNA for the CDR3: TGTGCCAGTAGTATCCAGCGGAGCTCCTACAATGAGCAGTTCTTC.

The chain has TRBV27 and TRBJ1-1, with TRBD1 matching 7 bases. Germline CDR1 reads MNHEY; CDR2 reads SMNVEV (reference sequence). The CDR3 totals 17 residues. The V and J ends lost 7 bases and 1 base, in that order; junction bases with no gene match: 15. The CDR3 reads CASKNRFSTGRNTEAFF. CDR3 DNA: TGTGCCAGCAAAAACCGCTTTTCGACAGGGCGGAACACTGAAGCTTTCTTT.